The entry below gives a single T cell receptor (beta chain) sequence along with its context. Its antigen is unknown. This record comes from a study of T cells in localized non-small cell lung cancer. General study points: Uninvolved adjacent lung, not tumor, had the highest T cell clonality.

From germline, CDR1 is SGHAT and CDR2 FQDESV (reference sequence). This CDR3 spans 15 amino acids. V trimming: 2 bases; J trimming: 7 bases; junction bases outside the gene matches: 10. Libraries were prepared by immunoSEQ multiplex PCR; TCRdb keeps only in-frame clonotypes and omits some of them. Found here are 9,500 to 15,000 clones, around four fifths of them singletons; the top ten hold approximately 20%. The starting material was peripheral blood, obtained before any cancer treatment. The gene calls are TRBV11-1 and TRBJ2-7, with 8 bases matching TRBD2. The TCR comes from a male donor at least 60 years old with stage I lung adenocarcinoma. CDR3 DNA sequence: TGTGCCAGCAGCTTATGGCAGACCCCGGGAGGGGAGCAGTACTTC. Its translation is CASSLWQTPGGEQYF.